This T cell receptor (beta chain) is from a study of cytomegalovirus exposure and HLA in healthy donors. Study-level findings and limits: A link between a missense DCLRE1C variant and TCR beta V- and J-gene trimming emerged from a later analysis.

Vbeta (60) and Jbeta (13) primers were used in the PCR. Method: immunoSEQ multiplex PCR; TCRdb's copy keeps in-frame clones and lacks some. Among about 140,000 clones listed, under 80% were seen once. Germline V lookup: CDR1 MNHEY, CDR2 SMNVEV (reference sequence). Trimming pared 8 bases from V and 6 bases from J, leaving 17 bases between. There are 13 residues in the CDR3. Remarks on this clone: The antigen remains unidentified.

The chain couples TRBV27 to TRBJ2-7, with TRBD1 as a possible D gene (5 bases). The sample comprised PBMCs. This sequence originates from a woman aged 50 to 60 in good health and CMV-seropositive. CDR3 residues: CASGVQASGEQYF. Written as DNA, the CDR3 is TGTGCCAGCGGGGTACAGGCATCGGGCGAGCAGTACTTC.